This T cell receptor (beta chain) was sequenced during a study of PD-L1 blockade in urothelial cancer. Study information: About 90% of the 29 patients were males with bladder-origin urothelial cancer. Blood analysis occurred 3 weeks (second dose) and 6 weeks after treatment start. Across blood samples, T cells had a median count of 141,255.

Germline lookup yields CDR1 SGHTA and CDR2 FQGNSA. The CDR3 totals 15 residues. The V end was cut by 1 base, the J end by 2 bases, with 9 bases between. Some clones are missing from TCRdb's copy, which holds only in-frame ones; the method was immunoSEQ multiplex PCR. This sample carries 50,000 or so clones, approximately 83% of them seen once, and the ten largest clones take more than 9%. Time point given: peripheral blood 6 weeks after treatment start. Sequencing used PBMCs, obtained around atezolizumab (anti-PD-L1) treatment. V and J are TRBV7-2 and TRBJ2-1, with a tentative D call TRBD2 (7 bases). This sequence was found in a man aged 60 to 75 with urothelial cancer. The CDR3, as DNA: TGTGCCAGCAGCTTAGAGGGGGGGGCCTACAATGAGCAGTTCTTC. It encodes CASSLEGGAYNEQFF.